This is a list of T cell receptor beta chains from one sample in a study of cytomegalovirus exposure and HLA in healthy donors. Here immunoSEQ multiplex PCR was the method, and the copy in TCRdb shows in-frame clones only, minus some. The sample holds about 120,000 clones, 70% to 80% seen once. The sample consisted of PBMCs. These TCRs come from a female donor in good health and CMV-seronegative. CDR3s leave out the opening cysteine and the closing phenylalanine or tryptophan.

V gene: TRBV19; J gene: TRBJ2-3; CDR3 protein: ASTKTSGARTDTQY
V gene: TRBV27; J gene: TRBJ1-5; CDR3 protein: ASKGVEDNQPQH
V gene: TRBV11-2; J gene: TRBJ1-1; CDR3 protein: ASSVPPNKNTEAF
V gene: TRBV6-1; J gene: TRBJ1-2; CDR3 protein: ASSEPPGKNYGYT
V gene: TRBV6-6; J gene: TRBJ2-5; CDR3 protein: ASKNRQGGLETQY
V gene: TRBV7-8; J gene: TRBJ1-1; CDR3 protein: ASRYAGQGYTEAF
V gene: TRBV18; J gene: TRBJ2-5; CDR3 protein: ASSPSSGGGETQY
V gene: TRBV6-6; J gene: TRBJ1-5; CDR3 protein: ASSYSEQPQH
V gene: TRBV7-9; J gene: TRBJ1-1; CDR3 protein: ASSLVREGEAF
V gene: TRBV29-1; J gene: TRBJ2-1; CDR3 protein: SVELPTSGMNEQF
V gene: TRBV7-9; J gene: TRBJ2-7; CDR3 protein: ASSNGGQGPLGEQY
V gene: TRBV5-4; J gene: TRBJ2-5; CDR3 protein: ASSLGGKETQY
V gene: TRBV19; J gene: TRBJ1-1; CDR3 protein: ASSTGNTEAF
V gene: TRBV2; J gene: TRBJ2-1; CDR3 protein: ASRNTSGGTYNEQF
V gene: TRBV27; J gene: TRBJ1-1; CDR3 protein: ASSSVGGTGVEAF
V gene: TRBV6-5; J gene: TRBJ1-6; CDR3 protein: ASSSLNSPLH
V gene: TRBV4-3; J gene: TRBJ1-1; CDR3 protein: ASSQQLGLNTEAF
V gene: TRBV18; J gene: TRBJ2-7; CDR3 protein: ASSPLRQGSYEQY
V gene: TRBV18; J gene: TRBJ2-7; CDR3 protein: ASSTDGLAGYEQY
V gene: TRBV9; J gene: TRBJ1-1; CDR3 protein: ASSVEGVSTEAF
V gene: TRBV7-2; J gene: TRBJ1-3; CDR3 protein: ASSSTGYTIY
V gene: TRBV2; J gene: TRBJ1-1; CDR3 protein: ASRGSNRAF
V gene: TRBV2; J gene: TRBJ1-5; CDR3 protein: ASSDSRDYSNQPQH
V gene: TRBV5-1; J gene: TRBJ2-2; CDR3 protein: ASSPRRERVAGELF
V gene: TRBV5-4; J gene: TRBJ2-1; CDR3 protein: ASSYPGTSGGSSYNEQF
V gene: TRBV4-1; J gene: TRBJ2-5; CDR3 protein: ASSQDRQETQY
V gene: TRBV30; J gene: TRBJ1-1; CDR3 protein: AWNFQAFEAF
V gene: TRBV2; J gene: TRBJ2-1; CDR3 protein: ASTPRSGGGHNEQF
V gene: TRBV5-1; J gene: TRBJ2-5; CDR3 protein: ASSQQGRETQY
V gene: TRBV7-9; J gene: TRBJ1-4; CDR3 protein: ASSPGTGDWNEKLF
V gene: TRBV4-3; J gene: TRBJ2-3; CDR3 protein: ASSQGQGPTTQY
V gene: TRBV5-1; J gene: TRBJ2-7; CDR3 protein: ASTLGPGYEQY
V gene: TRBV5-1; J gene: TRBJ2-7; CDR3 protein: ASSPGQGANEQY
V gene: TRBV6-5; J gene: TRBJ1-2; CDR3 protein: ASRDTGTDYGYT
V gene: TRBV19; J gene: .; CDR3 protein: ASSFGQNEQY
V gene: TRBV10-2; J gene: TRBJ2-5; CDR3 protein: ASGLGRETQY
V gene: TRBV23-1; J gene: TRBJ1-1; CDR3 protein: APDLGLGTGDTEAF
V gene: TRBV7-2; J gene: TRBJ1-1; CDR3 protein: ASSLTGSLSRMNTEAF
V gene: TRBV20-1; J gene: TRBJ1-2; CDR3 protein: SARAGYGYT
V gene: TRBV2; J gene: TRBJ1-1; CDR3 protein: ASIPGQGSEGTEAF
V gene: TRBV5-6; J gene: TRBJ2-7; CDR3 protein: ASSLEGGGGYEQY
V gene: TRBV19; J gene: TRBJ2-5; CDR3 protein: ASSIRTSGETQY
V gene: TRBV12-5; J gene: TRBJ2-5; CDR3 protein: ASGDPDLVWAGAKETQY
V gene: TRBV4-1; J gene: TRBJ2-2; CDR3 protein: ASSHGQNTGELF
V gene: TRBV19; J gene: TRBJ2-7; CDR3 protein: ASSRLADGLYEQY
V gene: TRBV19; J gene: TRBJ1-5; CDR3 protein: ASSIKIGTGGLNSNQPQH
V gene: TRBV7-2; J gene: TRBJ1-5; CDR3 protein: ASSLVPENQPQH
V gene: TRBV2; J gene: TRBJ2-5; CDR3 protein: AIAWQGEVTQY
V gene: TRBV30; J gene: TRBJ1-5; CDR3 protein: AWSRGTEEPQH
V gene: TRBV7-3; J gene: TRBJ2-7; CDR3 protein: ASSQTGGYEQY
V gene: TRBV7-8; J gene: TRBJ2-3; CDR3 protein: ASSLQRGSTDTQY
V gene: TRBV5-6; J gene: TRBJ2-7; CDR3 protein: ASSLKGLGYEQY
V gene: TRBV30; J gene: TRBJ1-5; CDR3 protein: AWSRAEGQPQH
V gene: TRBV19; J gene: TRBJ2-5; CDR3 protein: ASSTGQKETQY
V gene: TRBV6-1; J gene: TRBJ2-1; CDR3 protein: ASSLQGAVKNEQF
V gene: TRBV28; J gene: TRBJ2-4; CDR3 protein: ASSLQGTGNIQY